Listed below are T cell receptor beta chains from one sample, sequenced in a study of T cell responses to AZD1222 COVID-19 vaccine. Sequenced by immunoSEQ multiplex PCR; TCRdb stores in-frame clones only, minus some. The sample lists 120,000 or so clones, approximately 89% occurring once. Source: peripheral blood, taken on day 0 of AZD1222 vaccination. These receptors all come from an adult in good health. The CDR3 runs from the conserved cysteine through the conserved F or W. The D gene is left open where the match is weak. Clone size is shown for a subset of rows, as once, few, many or a class of expanded clone.

d_call | clone_size | j_call | v_call | cdr3_aa | cdr3_nt
NA | once | TRBJ1-2 | TRBV30 | CACFRALGMGYTF | TGTGCCTGCTTCAGGGCCCTAGGAATGGGCTACACCTTC
NA | once | TRBJ1-1 | TRBV7-3 | CASSFGGGNTEAFF | TGTGCCAGCAGCTTTGGAGGGGGGAACACTGAAGCTTTCTTT
TRBD2 | NA | TRBJ2-3 | TRBV27 | CASSTIRGDKNTQYF | TGTGCCAGCAGTACTATTCGGGGGGATAAGAATACGCAGTATTTT
NA | NA | TRBJ2-5 | TRBV5-1 | CASSSQETQYF | TGCGCCAGCAGCTCCCAAGAGACCCAGTACTTC
NA | NA | TRBJ2-1 | TRBV4-1 | CASSQGSPSYNEQFF | TGCGCCAGCAGCCAAGGCTCCCCTTCCTACAATGAGCAGTTCTTC
NA | NA | TRBJ2-1 | TRBV30 | CAWSSSVGARRGEQFF | TGTGCCTGGAGTTCGTCGGTGGGAGCTAGGAGAGGTGAGCAGTTCTTC
NA | NA | TRBJ1-1 | TRBV2 | CASSEWGRGAEAFF | TGTGCCAGCAGTGAATGGGGGCGCGGGGCTGAAGCTTTCTTT
NA | NA | TRBJ2-7 | TRBV4-3 | CASSQDLRQGLSYEQYF | TGCGCCAGCAGCCAAGATCTTAGGCAGGGGTTATCCTACGAGCAGTACTTC
NA | NA | TRBJ2-1 | TRBV5-4 | CASSLAAGHYNEQFF | TGTGCCAGCAGCTTGGCGGCAGGACACTACAATGAGCAGTTCTTC
NA | NA | TRBJ2-7 | TRBV5-1 | CASSLVAGRNEQYF | TGCGCCAGCAGCTTGGTCGCAGGTCGGAACGAGCAGTACTTC
NA | NA | TRBJ2-5 | TRBV12-3/TRBV12-4 | CASSFEETQYF | TGTGCCAGCAGTTTTGAAGAGACCCAGTACTTC
TRBD1 | NA | TRBJ1-5 | TRBV9 | CASSPQGEGQPQHF | TGTGCCAGCAGCCCGCAGGGGGAAGGCCAGCCCCAGCATTTT
TRBD2 | once | TRBJ2-2 | TRBV11-2 | CASSGAFGTGELFF | TGTGCTTCGAGCGGGGCCTTCGGCACCGGGGAGCTGTTTTTT